What follows are 9 T cell receptor beta chains derived from one specimen sequenced in a study of early T cells in non-severe SARS-CoV-2 infection. Using its own MiXCR run on the 5' RACE reads, TCRdb lists one record per CDR3 protein. This repertoire shows under 95,000 distinct CDR3 sequences, 9.5% to 15% found once; its top ten account for 4% to 5.5%. The specimen sequenced was whole blood. These receptors all come from an adult who was a healthcare worker with PCR-confirmed SARS-CoV-2 infection or an uninfected control (not recorded which).

The chain couples TRBV2 to TRBJ2-7; TRBD2 is a possible D gene (5 bases). Germline lookup yields CDR1 SNHLY and CDR2 FYNNEI. V dropped 7 bases and J dropped 4 bases, with 11 bases sitting between them. The CDR3 consists of 12 residues. CDR3 bases: TGTGCCAGCATGGACTTGGAATACGAGCAGTACTTC. Encoded protein: CASMDLEYEQYF.

This chain joins TRBV20-1 and TRBJ2-5, with D possibly being TRBD1 (5 bases). Deletions cut 5 bases from V and 5 bases from J, with 15 bases between. Germline V gives CDR1 DFQATT, CDR2 SNEGSKA (reference sequence). The CDR3 is made up of 13 amino acids. The chain's CDR3 is CSAAKGAGETQYF. The CDR3, as DNA: TGCAGTGCTGCTAAAGGGGCTGGGGAGACCCAGTACTTC.

This clonotype was observed many times. As DNA, the CDR3 is TGCGCCAGCAGCCAAAAGCCTAGCAGTAGGAGGGAAGAGACCCAGTACTTC. Residues: CASSQKPSSRREETQYF. This chain connects TRBV5-1 to TRBJ2-5; D might be TRBD2 (6 bases). CDR1 SGHRS and CDR2 YFSETQ come from the germline V gene. V shed 4 bases and J shed 3 bases, with 22 bases lying between them. The CDR3 length is 17 residues.

In this sample, this clonotype turned up many times. The V gene is TRBV12-3 or TRBV12-4, the J gene TRBJ1-4, with a weak D call TRBD1 (5 bases). The CDR3 spans 13 residues. V was clipped by 5 bases and J by 5 bases, with 9 bases between them. The CDR3 loop is CASSPRGNEKLFF. CDR3 sequence (DNA): TGTGCCAGCAGTCCCCGGGGCAATGAAAAACTGTTTTTT.

On this clonotype itself: This may arise from a read error, as a much more abundant clone is one base away. The chain has TRBV12-3 or TRBV12-4 and TRBJ1-1, with D maybe TRBD1 (5 bases). The CDR3 covers 13 residues. CDR3 region: CASGRSGGTGAFF. The CDR3 DNA reads TGTGCCAGCGGCCGGTCGGGGGGGACTGGAGCTTTCTTT.

This chain uses TRBV6-1 with TRBJ1-5; no clear D. Germline CDR1 MNHNS, CDR2 SASEGT. This CDR3 spans 15 amino acids. Trimming shortened V by 6 bases and J by 1 base, and 13 bases separated the two germline ends. CDR3 sequence reads: CASRRERASNQPQHF. CDR3 sequence (DNA): TGTGCCAGCAGACGGGAGCGGGCAAGCAATCAGCCCCAGCATTTT.

This clonotype was detected a few times. The chain links TRBV5-5 to TRBJ2-3, with D perhaps TRBD1 (5 bases). Trimming left V 4 bases short and J 3 bases short, with 15 bases between. This CDR3 spans 15 amino acids. Per the germline V gene, CDR1 is SGHKS and CDR2 is YYEKEE (reference sequence). CDR3 DNA: TGTGCCAGCAGCCCCCCCCAGGGCGTAACAGATACGCAGTATTTT. This codes for CASSPPQGVTDTQYF.

This clonotype has at least ten counts. This chain uses TRBV18 with TRBJ1-2; D unresolved. Germline CDR1 reads KGHSH; CDR2 reads LQKENI. The CDR3 has 17 residues. V lost 2 bases, J lost 4 bases, and 20 bases lay in between. The CDR3 DNA reads as TGTGCCAGCTCACCATTGAACCAGGACGGATCCCTCTATGGCTACACCTTC. The encoded protein is CASSPLNQDGSLYGYTF. Using reference TRBV18 and TRBJ1-2 for the parts outside the CDR3, the full variable domain is NAGVMQNPRHLVRRRGQEARLRCSPMKGHSHVYWYRQLPEEGLKFMVYLQKENIIDESGMPKERFSAEFPKEGPSILRIQQVVRGDSAAYFCASSPLNQDGSLYGYTFGSGTRLTVV.

This clonotype was picked up many times. This chain joins TRBV5-5 and TRBJ2-3; D is possibly TRBD1 (5 bases). Trimming cost V 3 bases and J 9 bases, with 8 bases left between them. The germline V gene has CDR1 SGHKS and CDR2 YYEKEE (reference sequence). This CDR3 contains 11 residues. The CDR3 sequence is CASSYRGTQYF. CDR3 coding DNA: TGTGCCAGCAGCTATAGGGGAACGCAGTATTTT.